This T cell receptor (beta chain) was retrieved from a study of beta chain features in type 1 diabetes. It was via CD45RO/CCR7/CD25/CD127/CD95/CD27 that CD4+ naive, central memory, regulatory and stem cell-like memory cells were sorted. Study results and limitations: At VDJ recombination sites, type 1 diabetes patients had fewer insertions and more deleted nucleotides. Across all four CD4+ subsets, people with type 1 diabetes showed modestly shorter TCRB CDR3s.

This clone was detected only a few times. Its antigen is still unknown. Germline CDR1 is LNHDA and CDR2 is SQIVND (reference sequence). The length of the CDR3 is 14 residues. V was trimmed by 2 bases and J by 0 bases, leaving 6 bases between them. Reverse transcription of all isolated RNA meant that expressed TCRB transcripts were sequenced. Some clones are missing from TCRdb's copy, which holds only in-frame ones; the method was immunoSEQ multiplex PCR. The table lists more than 350,000 clones, about an eighth of them singletons. J is TRBJ2-3 and V is TRBV19; no clear D. The sequencing sample was made of naive CD4+ T cells from blood. The TCR was taken from a woman under 30 in good health. The CDR3 region has the DNA TGTGCCAGTAGTATAATGGAGAGCACAGATACGCAGTATTTT. It codes for CASSIMESTDTQYF.